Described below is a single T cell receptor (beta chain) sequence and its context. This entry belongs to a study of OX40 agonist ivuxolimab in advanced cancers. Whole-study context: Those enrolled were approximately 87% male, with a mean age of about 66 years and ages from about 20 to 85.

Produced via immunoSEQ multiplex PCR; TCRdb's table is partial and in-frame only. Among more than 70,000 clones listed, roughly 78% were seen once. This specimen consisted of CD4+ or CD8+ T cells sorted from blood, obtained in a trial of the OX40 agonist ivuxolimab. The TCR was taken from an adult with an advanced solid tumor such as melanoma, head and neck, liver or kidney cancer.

DNA for the CDR3: TGTGCCAGCAGCCGTACACAGGGGGAGGGGGACACCGGGGAGCTGTTTTTT. It specifies CASSRTQGEGDTGELFF. This sequence joins TRBV11-3 and TRBJ2-2; tentatively, D is TRBD1 (8 bases). V lost 5 bases, J lost 3 bases, and 19 bases lay in between. This CDR3 has 17 amino acids. Germline values: CDR1 SGHNT, CDR2 YENEEA.